This TCR beta chain is from a study of cytomegalovirus exposure and HLA in healthy donors. The PCR employed 60 Vbeta primers together with 13 Jbeta primers. Assay: immunoSEQ multiplex PCR; the TCRdb copy retains only in-frame clones and omits some. The sample consists of more than 150,000 clones, approximately 84% of them appearing once. Worth noting for this clone: As yet, its antigen is unknown.

CDR1 SGHAT and CDR2 FQNNGV come from the germline V gene. The CDR3 sequence is 16 residues long. V was shortened by 3 bases and J by 0 bases, with 13 bases between the two germline ends. Overall study findings and caveats: The study labeled more than 150 TCR beta chains cytomegalovirus-associated. Reports credit the classifier with highly specific, highly sensitive diagnosis of cytomegalovirus status. A later analysis linked a missense DCLRE1C variant to TCR beta V- and J-gene trimming. Fewer N-insertions (relative to the approximately 700-donor mean) were reportedly seen in an Asian-associated ancestry cluster in a later analysis.

Sequenced sample: PBMCs. V and J are TRBV11-2 and TRBJ2-3; D might be TRBD1 (5 bases). The origin of this receptor is a boy between 10 and 17 years old in good health and CMV-seronegative. CDR3 DNA: TGTGCCAGCAGCTTCGCTCTTCAGGGAAGCACAGATACGCAGTATTTT. Translating it yields CASSFALQGSTDTQYF.